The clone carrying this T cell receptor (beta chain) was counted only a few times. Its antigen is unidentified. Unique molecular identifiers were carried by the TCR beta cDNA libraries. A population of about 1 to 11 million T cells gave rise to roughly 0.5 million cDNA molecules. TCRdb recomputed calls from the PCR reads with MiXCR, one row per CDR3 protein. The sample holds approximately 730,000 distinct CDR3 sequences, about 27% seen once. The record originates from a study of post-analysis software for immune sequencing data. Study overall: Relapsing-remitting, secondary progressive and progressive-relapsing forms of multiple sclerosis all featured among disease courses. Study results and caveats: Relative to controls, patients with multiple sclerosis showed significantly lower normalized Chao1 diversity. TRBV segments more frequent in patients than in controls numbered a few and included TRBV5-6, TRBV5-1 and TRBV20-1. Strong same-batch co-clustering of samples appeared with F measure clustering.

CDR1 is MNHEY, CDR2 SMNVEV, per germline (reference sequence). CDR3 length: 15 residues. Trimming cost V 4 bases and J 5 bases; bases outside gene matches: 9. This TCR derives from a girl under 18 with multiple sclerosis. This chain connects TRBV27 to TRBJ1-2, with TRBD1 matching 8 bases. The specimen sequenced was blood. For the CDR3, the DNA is TGTGCCAGCAGTTCGCTGACAGGGGAGTGGTATGGCTACACCTTC. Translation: CASSSLTGEWYGYTF.